This T cell receptor beta chain was observed in a study of cytomegalovirus exposure and HLA in healthy donors. Study at large: Of all 370 or so donors who were genotyped, 80% to 85% belonged to the Caucasian-associated ancestry cluster. Study-wide results and caveats: Most TCRs appeared rarely, but some public TCRs recurred in many donors. Among CMV-associated TCR beta chains, most appeared HLA-restricted in a later analysis. According to reports, the classifier identified cytomegalovirus status with high specificity and sensitivity.

This clone was picked up a small number of times. Its target is unknown. The primer mix had 60 Vbeta and 13 Jbeta primers. Profiled with immunoSEQ multiplex PCR; TCRdb holds only in-frame clones, not every one. Of 100,000 to 150,000 clones in the sample, about 78% were seen once. Losses at the gene ends were 0 bases for V and 3 bases for J; bases not matched to a gene: 1. CDR1 is MDHEN and CDR2 is SYDVKM in the germline V gene. The length of the CDR3 is 15 residues. The sequencing sample was made of PBMCs. This receptor was obtained from a man aged 25-45 years in good health and CMV-seronegative. This sequence joins TRBV28 and TRBJ1-5; 8 bases fit TRBD1. CDR3 nucleotide sequence: TGTGCCAGCAGTTTATGGACAGGGGTCAATCAGCCCCAGCATTTT. This gives the protein CASSLWTGVNQPQHF.